These 3 T cell receptor beta chains originate from one sample sequenced in a study of cytomegalovirus exposure and HLA in healthy donors. The PCR was carried out with 60 Vbeta primers and 13 Jbeta primers. Clones were read by immunoSEQ multiplex PCR, and TCRdb kept only the in-frame ones, dropping some. The table includes some 150,000 clones, around 79% detected once. Sequencing was done on a sample of PBMCs. The receptors derive from a human donor in good health.

This clone was counted a single time. The CDR3 bases are TGTGCCTGGGCTACCGGGGGTAGCACAGATACGCAGTATTTT. Protein: CAWATGGSTDTQYF. The gene calls are TRBV30 and TRBJ2-3; D may be TRBD2 (6 bases). The CDR3 is 14 residues long. V was trimmed by 5 bases and J by 0 bases, leaving 12 bases between them. Germline V lookup: CDR1 GTSNPN, CDR2 SVGIG (reference sequence).

The rearrangement links TRBV5-6 to TRBJ1-2, with 7 bases matching TRBD1. V lost 4 bases and J lost 5; bases outside the gene matches: 14. The CDR3 is 16 residues long. CDR1 and CDR2 from the germline V gene are SGHDT and YYEEEE. CDR3 bases: TGTGCCAGCAGCCCCCCCCGACAGGGAGAAGTATATGGCTACACCTTC. This translates into CASSPPRQGEVYGYTF.

J is TRBJ2-1 and V is TRBV7-9; 10 bases agree with TRBD2. The CDR3 extends over 13 amino acids. J lost 6 bases, V lost 10 bases, and 6 bases had no gene match. Per germline, CDR1 SEHNR and CDR2 FQNEAQ (reference sequence). The chain's CDR3 is CATLAGAVNEQFF. Here the CDR3 DNA reads TGTGCCACTCTAGCGGGGGCCGTCAATGAGCAGTTCTTC. Full variable domain (remainder filled in from reference TRBV7-9 and TRBJ2-1): DTGVSQNPRHKITKRGQNVTFRCDPISEHNRLYWYRQTLGQGPEFLTYFQNEAQLEKSRLLSDRFSAERPKGSFSTLEIQRTEQGDSAMYLCATLAGAVNEQFFGPGTRLTVL.